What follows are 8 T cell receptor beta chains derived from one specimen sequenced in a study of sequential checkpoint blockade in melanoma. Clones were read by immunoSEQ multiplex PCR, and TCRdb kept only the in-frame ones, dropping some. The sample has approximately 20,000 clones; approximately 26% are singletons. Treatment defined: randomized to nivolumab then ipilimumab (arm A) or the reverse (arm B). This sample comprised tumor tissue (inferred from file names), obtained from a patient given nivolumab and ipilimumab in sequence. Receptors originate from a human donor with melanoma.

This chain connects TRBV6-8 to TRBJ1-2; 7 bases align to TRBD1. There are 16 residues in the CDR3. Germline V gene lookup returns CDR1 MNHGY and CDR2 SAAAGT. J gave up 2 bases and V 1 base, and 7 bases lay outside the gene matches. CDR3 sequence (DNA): TGTGCCAGCAGTTACTATCCGGGACAGACGAACTATGGCTACACCTTC. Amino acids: CASSYYPGQTNYGYTF.

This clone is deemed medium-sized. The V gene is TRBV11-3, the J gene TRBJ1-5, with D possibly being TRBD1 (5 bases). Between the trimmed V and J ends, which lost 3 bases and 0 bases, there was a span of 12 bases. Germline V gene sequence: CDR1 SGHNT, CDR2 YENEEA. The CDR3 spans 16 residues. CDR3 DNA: TGTGCCAGCAGCTTGTCGACAGCAAATAGCAATCAGCCCCAGCATTTT. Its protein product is CASSLSTANSNQPQHF.

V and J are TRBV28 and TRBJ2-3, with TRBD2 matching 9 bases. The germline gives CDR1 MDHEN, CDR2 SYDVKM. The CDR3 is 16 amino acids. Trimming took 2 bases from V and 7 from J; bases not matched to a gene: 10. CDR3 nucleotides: TGTGCCAGCAGTTTAGCCCCAATGGCGGGAGGGTATACGCAGTATTTT. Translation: CASSLAPMAGGYTQYF.

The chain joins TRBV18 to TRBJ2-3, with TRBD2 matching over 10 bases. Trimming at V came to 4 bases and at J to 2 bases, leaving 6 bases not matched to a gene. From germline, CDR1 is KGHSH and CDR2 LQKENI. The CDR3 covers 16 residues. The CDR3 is CASSRVAGGDTDTQYF. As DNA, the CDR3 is TGTGCCAGCTCACGTGTAGCGGGAGGAGACACAGATACGCAGTATTTT. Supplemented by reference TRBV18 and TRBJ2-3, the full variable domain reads NAGVMQNPRHLVRRRGQEARLRCSPMKGHSHVYWYRQLPEEGLKFMVYLQKENIIDESGMPKERFSAEFPKEGPSILRIQQVVRGDSAAYFCASSRVAGGDTDTQYFGPGTRLTVL.

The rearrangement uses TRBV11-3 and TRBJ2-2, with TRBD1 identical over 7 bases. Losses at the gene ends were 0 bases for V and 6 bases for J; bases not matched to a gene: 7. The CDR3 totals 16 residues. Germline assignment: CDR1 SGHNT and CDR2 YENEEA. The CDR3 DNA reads TGTGCCAGCAGCTTAGAAGCTACTAGGGGGCCCGGGGAGCTGTTTTTT. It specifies CASSLEATRGPGELFF.

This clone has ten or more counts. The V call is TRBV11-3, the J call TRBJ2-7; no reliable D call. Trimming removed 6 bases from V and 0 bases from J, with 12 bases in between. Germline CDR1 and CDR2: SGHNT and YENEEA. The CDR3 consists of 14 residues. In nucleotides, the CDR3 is TGTGCCAGCAGAGATGACGGTAGCTCCTACGAGCAGTACTTC. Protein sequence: CASRDDGSSYEQYF.

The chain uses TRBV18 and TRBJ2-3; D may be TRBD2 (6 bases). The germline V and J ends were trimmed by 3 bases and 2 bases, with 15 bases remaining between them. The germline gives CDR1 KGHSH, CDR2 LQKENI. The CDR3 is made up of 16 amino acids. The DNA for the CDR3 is TGTGCCAGCTCACCCGCTCTCGGGGGTCCCACAGATACGCAGTATTTT. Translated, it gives CASSPALGGPTDTQYF.

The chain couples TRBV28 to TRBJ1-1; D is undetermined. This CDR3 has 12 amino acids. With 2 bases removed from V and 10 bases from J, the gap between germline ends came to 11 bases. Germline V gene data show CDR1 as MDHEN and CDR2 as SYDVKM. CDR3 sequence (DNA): TGTGCCAGCAGTTTACCGGGGTTGGTAGCTTTCTTT. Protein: CASSLPGLVAFF.